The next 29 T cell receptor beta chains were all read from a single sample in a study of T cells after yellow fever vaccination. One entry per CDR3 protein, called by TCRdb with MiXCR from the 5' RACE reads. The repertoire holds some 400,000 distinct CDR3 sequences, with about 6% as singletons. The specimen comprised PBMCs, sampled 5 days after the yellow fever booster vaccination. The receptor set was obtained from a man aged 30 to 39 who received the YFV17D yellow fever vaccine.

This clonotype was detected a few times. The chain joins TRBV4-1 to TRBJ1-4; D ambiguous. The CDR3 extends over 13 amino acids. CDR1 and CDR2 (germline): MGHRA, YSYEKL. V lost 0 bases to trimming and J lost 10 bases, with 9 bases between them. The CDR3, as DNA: TGCGCCAGCAGCCAAGATCCCGGTGGAAAACTGTTTTTT. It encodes CASSQDPGGKLFF.

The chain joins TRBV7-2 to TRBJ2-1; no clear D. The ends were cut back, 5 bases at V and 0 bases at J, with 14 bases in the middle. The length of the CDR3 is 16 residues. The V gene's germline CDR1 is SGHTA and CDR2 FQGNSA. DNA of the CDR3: TGTGCCAGCAGCAGCCCTGGGGATTTCTCCTACAATGAGCAGTTCTTC. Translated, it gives CASSSPGDFSYNEQFF.

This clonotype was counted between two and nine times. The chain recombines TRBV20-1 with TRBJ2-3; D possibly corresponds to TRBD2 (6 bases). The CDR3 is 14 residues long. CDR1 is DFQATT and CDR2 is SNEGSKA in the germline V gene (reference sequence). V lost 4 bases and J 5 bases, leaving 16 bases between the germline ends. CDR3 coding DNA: TGCAGTGCTACGCAGAGGGGAGCGGGAGATACGCAGTATTTT. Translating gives CSATQRGAGDTQYF.

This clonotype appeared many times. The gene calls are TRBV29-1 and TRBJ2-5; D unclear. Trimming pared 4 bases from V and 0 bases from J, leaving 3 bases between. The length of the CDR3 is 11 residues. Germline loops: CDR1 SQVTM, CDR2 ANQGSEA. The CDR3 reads CSVVNQETQYF. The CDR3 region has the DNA TGCAGCGTTGTCAACCAAGAGACCCAGTACTTC.

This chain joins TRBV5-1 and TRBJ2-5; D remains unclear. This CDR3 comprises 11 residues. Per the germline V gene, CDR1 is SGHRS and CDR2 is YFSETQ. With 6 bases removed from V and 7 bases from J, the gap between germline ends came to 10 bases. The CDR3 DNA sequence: TGCGCCAGCACAGGAGAAGCGACCCAGTACTTC. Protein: CASTGEATQYF. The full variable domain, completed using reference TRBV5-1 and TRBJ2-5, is KAGVTQTPRYLIKTRGQQVTLSCSPISGHRSVSWYQQTPGQGLQFLFEYFSETQRNKGNFPGRFSGRQFSNSRSEMNVSTLELGDSALYLCASTGEATQYFGPGTRLLVL.

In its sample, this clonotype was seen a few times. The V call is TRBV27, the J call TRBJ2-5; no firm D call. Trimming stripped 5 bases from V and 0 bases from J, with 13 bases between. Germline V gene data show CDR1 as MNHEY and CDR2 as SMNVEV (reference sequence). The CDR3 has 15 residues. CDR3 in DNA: TGTGCCAGCAGTCGACGCCGGGTCTACCAAGAGACCCAGTACTTC. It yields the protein CASSRRRVYQETQYF.

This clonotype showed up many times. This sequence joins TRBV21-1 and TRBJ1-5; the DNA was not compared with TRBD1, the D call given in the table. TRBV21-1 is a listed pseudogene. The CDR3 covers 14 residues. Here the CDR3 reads CASSIVRGNQPQHF. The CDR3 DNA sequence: TGTGCCAGCAGCATAGTTAGGGGAAATCAGCCCCAGCATTTT.

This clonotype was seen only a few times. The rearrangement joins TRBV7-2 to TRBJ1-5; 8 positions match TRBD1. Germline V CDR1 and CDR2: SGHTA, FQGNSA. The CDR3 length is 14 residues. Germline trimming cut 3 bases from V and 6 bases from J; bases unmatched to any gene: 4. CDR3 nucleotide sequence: TGTGCCAGCAGCTTGGACAGGGTGGGTCAGCCCCAGCATTTT. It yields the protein CASSLDRVGQPQHF.

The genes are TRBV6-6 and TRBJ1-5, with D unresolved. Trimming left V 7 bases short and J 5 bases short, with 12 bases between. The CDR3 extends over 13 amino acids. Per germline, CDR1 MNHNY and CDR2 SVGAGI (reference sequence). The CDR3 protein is CASIGQPYQPQHF. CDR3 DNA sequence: TGTGCCAGCATTGGCCAACCCTATCAGCCCCAGCATTTT.

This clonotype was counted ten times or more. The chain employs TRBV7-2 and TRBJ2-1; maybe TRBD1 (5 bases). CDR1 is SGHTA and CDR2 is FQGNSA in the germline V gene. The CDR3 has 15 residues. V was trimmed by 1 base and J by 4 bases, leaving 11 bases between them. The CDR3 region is CASSLEGLVYNEQFF. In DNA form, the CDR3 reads TGTGCCAGCAGCTTAGAGGGGCTGGTTTACAATGAGCAGTTCTTC.

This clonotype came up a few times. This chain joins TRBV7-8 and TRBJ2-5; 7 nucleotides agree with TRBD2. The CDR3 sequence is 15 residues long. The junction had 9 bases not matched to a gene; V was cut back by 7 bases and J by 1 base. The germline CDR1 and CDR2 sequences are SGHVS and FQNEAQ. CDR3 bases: TGTGCCAGCAAATGGTGGGAGGGCCCCCAAGAGACCCAGTACTTC. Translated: CASKWWEGPQETQYF. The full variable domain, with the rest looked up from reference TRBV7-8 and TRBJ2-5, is GAGVSQSPRYKVAKRGQDVALRCDPISGHVSLFWYQQALGQGPEFLTYFQNEAQLDKSGLPSDRFFAERPEGSVSTLKIQRTQQEDSAVYLCASKWWEGPQETQYFGPGTRLLVL.

This CDR3 is CASSLTVPGTEAFF. The CDR3 coding sequence is TGTGCCAGCAGTTTGACAGTCCCGGGCACTGAAGCTTTCTTT. The chain carries TRBV27 and TRBJ1-1; the D gene is possibly TRBD1 (5 bases). The germline V gene encodes CDR1 MNHEY and CDR2 SMNVEV (reference sequence). The CDR3 spans 14 residues. Trimming left V 3 bases short and J 4 bases short, with 12 bases between.

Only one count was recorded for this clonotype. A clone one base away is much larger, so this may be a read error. The CDR3 DNA sequence: TGTGCCAGCAGTTTAAGTCAGGGGAACACTGAAGATTTCTTT. It specifies CASSLSQGNTEDFF. The V call is TRBV28, the J call TRBJ1-1; a weak D match, TRBD1 (6 bases). In germline, CDR1 is MDHEN, CDR2 SYDVKM. This CDR3 comprises 14 residues.

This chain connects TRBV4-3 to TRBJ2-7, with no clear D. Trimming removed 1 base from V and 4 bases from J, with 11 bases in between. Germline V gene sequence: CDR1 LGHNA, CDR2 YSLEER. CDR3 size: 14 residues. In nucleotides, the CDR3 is TGCGCCAGCAGCCAAGGGTCAGTCGCTTACGAGCAGTACTTC. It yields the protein CASSQGSVAYEQYF.

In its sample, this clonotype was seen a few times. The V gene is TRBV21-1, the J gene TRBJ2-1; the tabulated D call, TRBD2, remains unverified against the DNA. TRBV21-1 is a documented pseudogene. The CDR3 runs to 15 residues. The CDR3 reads CASSKVTSGNNEQFF. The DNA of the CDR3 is TGTGCCAGCAGCAAAGTTACTAGCGGAAACAATGAGCAGTTCTTC.

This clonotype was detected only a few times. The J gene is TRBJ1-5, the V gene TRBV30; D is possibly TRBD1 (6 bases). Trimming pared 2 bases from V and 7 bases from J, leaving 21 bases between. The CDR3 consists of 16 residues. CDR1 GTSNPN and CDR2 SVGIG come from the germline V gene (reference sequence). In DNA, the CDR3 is TGTGCCTGGAGTATTCCCGGGACAAAAGAGAGGCAGCCCCAGCATTTT. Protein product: CAWSIPGTKERQPQHF.

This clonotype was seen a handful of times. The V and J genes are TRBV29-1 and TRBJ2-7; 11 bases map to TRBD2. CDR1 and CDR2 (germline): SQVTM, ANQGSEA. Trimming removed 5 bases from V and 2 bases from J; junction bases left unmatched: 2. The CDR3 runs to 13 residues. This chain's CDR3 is CSVIAGGPYEQYF. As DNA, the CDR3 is TGCAGCGTTATAGCGGGAGGGCCCTACGAGCAGTACTTC.

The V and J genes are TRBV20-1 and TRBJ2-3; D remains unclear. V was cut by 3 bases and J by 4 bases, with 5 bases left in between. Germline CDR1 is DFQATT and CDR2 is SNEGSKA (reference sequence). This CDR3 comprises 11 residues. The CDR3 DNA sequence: TGCAGTGCTAGTGACCCAGATACGCAGTATTTT. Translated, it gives CSASDPDTQYF.

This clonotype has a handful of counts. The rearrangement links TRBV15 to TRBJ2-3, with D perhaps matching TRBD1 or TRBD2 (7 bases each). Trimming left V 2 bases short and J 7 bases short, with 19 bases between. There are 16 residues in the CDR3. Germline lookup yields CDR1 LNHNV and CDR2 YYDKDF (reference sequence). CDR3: CATSRKQGPGGYTQYF. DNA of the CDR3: TGTGCCACCAGCAGAAAACAGGGGCCGGGAGGATATACGCAGTATTTT.

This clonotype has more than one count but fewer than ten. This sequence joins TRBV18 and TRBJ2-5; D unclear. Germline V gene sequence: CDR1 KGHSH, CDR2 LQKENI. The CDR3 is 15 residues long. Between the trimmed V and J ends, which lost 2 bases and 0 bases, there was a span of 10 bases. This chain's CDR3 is CASSPSREYQETQYF. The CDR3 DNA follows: TGTGCCAGCTCACCATCTCGAGAGTACCAAGAGACCCAGTACTTC.

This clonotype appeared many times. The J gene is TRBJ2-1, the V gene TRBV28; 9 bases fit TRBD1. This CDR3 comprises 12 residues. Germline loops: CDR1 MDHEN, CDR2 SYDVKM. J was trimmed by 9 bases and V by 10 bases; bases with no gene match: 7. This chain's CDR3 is CAINRGQGEQFF. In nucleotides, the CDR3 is TGTGCCATTAACAGGGGGCAAGGTGAGCAGTTCTTC.

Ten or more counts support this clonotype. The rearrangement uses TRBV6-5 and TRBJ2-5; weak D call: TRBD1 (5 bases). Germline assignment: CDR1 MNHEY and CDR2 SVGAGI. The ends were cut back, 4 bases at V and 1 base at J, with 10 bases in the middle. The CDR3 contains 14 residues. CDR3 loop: CASSFRDSQETQYF. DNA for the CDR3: TGTGCCAGCAGTTTTCGAGACAGCCAAGAGACCCAGTACTTC.

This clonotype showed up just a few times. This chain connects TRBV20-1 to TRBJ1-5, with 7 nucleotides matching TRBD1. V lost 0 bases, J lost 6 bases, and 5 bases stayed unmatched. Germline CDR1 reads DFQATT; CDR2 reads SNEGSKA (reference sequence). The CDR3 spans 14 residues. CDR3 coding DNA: TGCAGTGCTAGAGAGGCAGGGGGACGTCAGCCCCAGCATTTT. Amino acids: CSAREAGGRQPQHF.

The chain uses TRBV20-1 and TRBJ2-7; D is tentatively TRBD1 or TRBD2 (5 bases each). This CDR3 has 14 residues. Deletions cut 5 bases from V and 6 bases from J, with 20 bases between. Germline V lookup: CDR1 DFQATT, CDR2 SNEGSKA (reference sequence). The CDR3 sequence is CSAEPGPNKREQYF. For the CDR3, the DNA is TGCAGTGCTGAACCGGGACCGAATAAGCGCGAGCAGTACTTC.

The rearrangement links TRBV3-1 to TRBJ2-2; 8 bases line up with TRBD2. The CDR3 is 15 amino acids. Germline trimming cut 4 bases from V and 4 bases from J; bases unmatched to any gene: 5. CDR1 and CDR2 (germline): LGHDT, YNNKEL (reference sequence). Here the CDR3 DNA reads TGTGCCAGCAGCCCCTTTGCGGGGGGCACCGGGGAGCTGTTTTTT. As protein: CASSPFAGGTGELFF.

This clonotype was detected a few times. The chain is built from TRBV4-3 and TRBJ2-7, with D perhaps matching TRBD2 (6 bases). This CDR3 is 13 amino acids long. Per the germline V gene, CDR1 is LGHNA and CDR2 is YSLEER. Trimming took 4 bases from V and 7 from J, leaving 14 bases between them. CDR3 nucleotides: TGCGCCAGCAGCCCCTATCAGGGAGGAGAGCAGTACTTC. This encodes CASSPYQGGEQYF.

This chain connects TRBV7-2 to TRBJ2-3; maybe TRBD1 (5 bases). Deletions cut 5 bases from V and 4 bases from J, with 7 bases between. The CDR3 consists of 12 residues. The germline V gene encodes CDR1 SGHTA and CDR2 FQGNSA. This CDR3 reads CASSPTADTQYF. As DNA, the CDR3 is TGTGCCAGCAGCCCGACAGCAGATACGCAGTATTTT.

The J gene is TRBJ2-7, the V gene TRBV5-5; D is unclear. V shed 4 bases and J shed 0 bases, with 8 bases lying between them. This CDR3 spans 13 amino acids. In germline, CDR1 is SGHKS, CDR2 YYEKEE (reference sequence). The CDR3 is CASSQSLSYEQYF. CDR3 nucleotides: TGTGCCAGCAGCCAGAGCCTCTCCTACGAGCAGTACTTC.

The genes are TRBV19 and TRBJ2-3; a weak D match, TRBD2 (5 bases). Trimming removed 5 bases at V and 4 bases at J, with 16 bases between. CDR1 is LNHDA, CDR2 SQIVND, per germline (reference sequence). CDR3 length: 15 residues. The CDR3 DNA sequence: TGTGCCAGTAGTTGGTCCGGACTTACATCAGATACGCAGTATTTT. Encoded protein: CASSWSGLTSDTQYF.